The TCR beta chain described here comes from a study of response to subunit inactivated influenza vaccine. One entry per CDR3 protein results from TCRdb running MiXCR on the RT-PCR reads. Of 170,000 or so distinct CDR3 sequences in the sample, approximately 11% were seen once. V dropped 2 bases and J dropped 6 bases, with 8 bases sitting between them. Germline CDR1 SGHRS, CDR2 YFSETQ. The CDR3 loop spans 13 amino acids. V and J are TRBV5-1 and TRBJ2-2; no firm D call. The specimen was CD8+ T cells sorted from PBMCs, collected approximately 25 months after vaccination. This TCR came from a man aged 45 to 75 who received an inactivated influenza vaccine. The CDR3 DNA is TGCGCCAGCAGCTTTGGTCACCCCGGGGAGCTGTTTTTT. Residues: CASSFGHPGELFF.